A selection of T cell receptor beta chains follows, all from one sample in a study of CD8 T cells in Susac syndrome. Via MiXCR, TCRdb re-called the immunoSEQ multiplex PCR reads, giving one row per CDR3 protein. The repertoire holds approximately 120,000 distinct CDR3 sequences, with around nine tenths as singletons. Sequenced: CD4+ T cells from PBMCs. The source is a human donor in good health. Each CDR3 is given with its conserved first and last residue. The order of the fields is V gene, clone size, D gene, J gene, CDR3 protein, CDR3 DNA. The D gene is left open where the match is weak. Clone size is shown for a subset of rows, as once, few, many or a class of expanded clone.

V gene: TRBV14; clone size: NA; D gene: NA; J gene: TRBJ1-1; CDR3 protein: CASSQDGGLAEAFF; CDR3 DNA: TGTGCCAGCAGCCAAGATGGGGGGCTCGCTGAAGCTTTCTTT
V gene: TRBV7-9; clone size: NA; D gene: NA; J gene: TRBJ2-3; CDR3 protein: CASSVQGWADTQYF; CDR3 DNA: TGTGCCAGCAGCGTACAGGGATGGGCCGATACGCAGTATTTT
V gene: TRBV5-1; clone size: few; D gene: TRBD1; J gene: TRBJ2-7; CDR3 protein: CASSLGQETYEQYF; CDR3 DNA: TGCGCCAGCAGCCTCGGACAGGAAACCTACGAGCAGTACTTC
V gene: TRBV7-9; clone size: NA; D gene: TRBD1; J gene: TRBJ2-7; CDR3 protein: CASSLHRGDWQTPYEQYF; CDR3 DNA: TGTGCCAGCAGCCTCCACAGGGGCGATTGGCAGACCCCCTACGAGCAGTACTTC
V gene: TRBV25-1; clone size: NA; D gene: TRBD1; J gene: TRBJ1-1; CDR3 protein: CASSGLGTGRAEAFF; CDR3 DNA: TGTGCCAGCAGTGGCCTAGGGACAGGGCGAGCTGAAGCTTTCTTT
V gene: TRBV7-2; clone size: NA; D gene: NA; J gene: TRBJ1-3; CDR3 protein: CASSLVLGRAGNTIYF; CDR3 DNA: TGTGCCAGCAGCTTAGTTCTAGGCAGGGCGGGAAACACCATATATTTT
V gene: TRBV20-1; clone size: NA; D gene: TRBD1; J gene: TRBJ2-7; CDR3 protein: CSARVQGVGEQYF; CDR3 DNA: TGCAGTGCTAGAGTGCAGGGGGTGGGTGAGCAGTACTTC
V gene: TRBV13; clone size: once; D gene: NA; J gene: TRBJ2-7; CDR3 protein: CASSLPVLGAEQYF; CDR3 DNA: TGTGCCAGCAGCTTACCTGTATTGGGAGCCGAGCAGTACTTC
V gene: TRBV19; clone size: NA; D gene: NA; J gene: TRBJ1-2; CDR3 protein: CASRASGTGLYTF; CDR3 DNA: TGTGCCAGTAGAGCTTCCGGGACCGGGCTCTACACCTTC
V gene: TRBV20-1; clone size: few; D gene: TRBD1; J gene: TRBJ2-7; CDR3 protein: CSAPPGQGGEQYF; CDR3 DNA: TGCAGTGCACCACCTGGACAGGGAGGCGAGCAGTACTTC
V gene: TRBV30; clone size: NA; D gene: TRBD1; J gene: TRBJ1-5; CDR3 protein: CAWAQGGIGNQPQHF; CDR3 DNA: TGTGCCTGGGCGCAGGGGGGGATAGGCAATCAGCCCCAGCATTTT
V gene: TRBV5-1; clone size: NA; D gene: NA; J gene: TRBJ1-5; CDR3 protein: CASRYAPEGNQPQHF; CDR3 DNA: TGCGCCAGCAGGTATGCCCCTGAGGGGAATCAGCCCCAGCATTTT
V gene: TRBV12-3/TRBV12-4; clone size: NA; D gene: NA; J gene: TRBJ1-4; CDR3 protein: CASSLWGQEKLFF; CDR3 DNA: TGTGCCAGCAGTTTGTGGGGCCAGGAAAAACTGTTTTTT
V gene: TRBV5-1; clone size: once; D gene: NA; J gene: TRBJ2-2; CDR3 protein: CASSLGRVDTGELFF; CDR3 DNA: TGCGCCAGCAGCTTGGGCAGGGTGGACACCGGGGAGCTGTTTTTT
V gene: TRBV12-3/TRBV12-4; clone size: NA; D gene: NA; J gene: TRBJ1-3; CDR3 protein: CASSWLQGGNTIYF; CDR3 DNA: TGTGCCAGCAGTTGGCTTCAAGGGGGGAACACCATATATTTT
V gene: TRBV20-1; clone size: NA; D gene: NA; J gene: TRBJ1-3; CDR3 protein: CSAPRGSSGNTIYF; CDR3 DNA: TGCAGTGCCCCCCGGGGGAGCTCTGGAAACACCATATATTTT
V gene: TRBV19; clone size: NA; D gene: TRBD2; J gene: TRBJ2-3; CDR3 protein: CASSGLATDTQYF; CDR3 DNA: TGTGCCAGCTCGGGACTAGCGACAGATACGCAGTATTTT
V gene: TRBV27; clone size: once; D gene: TRBD1; J gene: TRBJ1-5; CDR3 protein: CASTPGQGHNQPQHF; CDR3 DNA: TGTGCCAGCACCCCGGGACAGGGCCATAATCAGCCCCAGCATTTT